Ten or more counts support the clone carrying this T cell receptor beta chain. Each CDR3 protein gets one entry after TCRdb re-called the PCR reads with MiXCR. The table has 13,000 to 15,000 distinct CDR3 sequences, 35% to 55% seen once. This entry comes from a study of CD4 and CD8 cells across lung adenocarcinoma regions. The CDR3 extends over 15 amino acids. CDR1 SGHRS and CDR2 YFSETQ come from the germline V gene. V shed 3 bases and J 4 bases; nucleotides not matched to a gene: 9. This TCR came from a male donor with lung adenocarcinoma. The CD4 and CD8 labels of this study may be unreliable. The sample taken for sequencing was CD4+ T cells from the center of a lung tumor. The V call is TRBV5-1, the J call TRBJ2-5; 7 nucleotides line up with TRBD1. The CDR3 region is CASSSLTGSVETQYF. CDR3 sequence (DNA): TGCGCCAGCAGCTCCTTGACAGGGAGCGTAGAGACCCAGTACTTC.